The 24 T cell receptor beta chains below were found in one sample sequenced in a study of T cell responses to AZD1222 COVID-19 vaccine. Measured with immunoSEQ multiplex PCR; TCRdb has only the in-frame clones, and not every one. The data show 100,000 to 120,000 clones, approximately 87% seen once. The source was peripheral blood, collected on day 0 of AZD1222 vaccination. The source is an adult in good health.

This chain joins TRBV7-8 and TRBJ2-7; 8 bases fit TRBD1. This CDR3 has 15 amino acids. The V segment lost 4 bases and the J segment 5 bases; nucleotides outside the gene matches: 10. Germline V gene sequence: CDR1 SGHVS, CDR2 FQNEAQ. CDR3 DNA sequence: TGTGCCAGCAGCTCACTACCCGGGACAGGCCACGAGCAGTACTTC. The encoded protein is CASSSLPGTGHEQYF.

This chain connects TRBV5-6 to TRBJ2-7; perhaps D is TRBD1 or TRBD2 (5 bases each). CDR1 and CDR2 from the germline V gene are SGHDT and YYEEEE. The V end was cut by 1 base, the J end by 6 bases, with 11 bases between. This CDR3 region has 13 residues. This CDR3 reads CASSLQAGTEQYF. In DNA, the CDR3 is TGTGCCAGCAGCTTGCAGGCAGGGACCGAGCAGTACTTC. The full variable domain, its missing parts supplied by reference TRBV5-6 and TRBJ2-7, is DAGVTQSPTHLIKTRGQQVTLRCSPKSGHDTVSWYQQALGQGPQFIFQYYEEEERQRGNFPDRFSGHQFPNYSSELNVNALLLGDSALYLCASSLQAGTEQYFGPGTRLTVT.

The V gene is TRBV7-8, the J gene TRBJ1-3, with TRBD1 as a possible D gene (5 bases). CDR1 is SGHVS, CDR2 FQNEAQ, per germline. The CDR3 totals 15 residues. V lost 5 bases, J lost 0 bases, and 11 bases lay in between. The CDR3 here is CASSRRAYSGNTIYF. The CDR3 DNA follows: TGTGCCAGCAGCCGCAGGGCCTACTCTGGAAACACCATATATTTT.

This clone is a singleton in its sample. The CDR3 reads CASRGTPAINEQFF. CDR3 nucleotides: TGTGCCAGCAGAGGGACCCCGGCCATAAATGAGCAGTTCTTC. The rearrangement links TRBV6-5 to TRBJ2-1; the D call may be TRBD1 or TRBD2 (5 bases each). Per germline, CDR1 MNHEY and CDR2 SVGAGI. The CDR3 has 14 amino acids. The V gene lost 6 bases and the J gene lost 7 bases, with 16 bases spanning the gap.

The V and J genes are TRBV6-5 and TRBJ1-6; possibly TRBD1 for D (6 bases). Between the trimmed V and J ends, which lost 6 bases and 5 bases, there was a span of 11 bases. The CDR3 loop spans 14 amino acids. Germline CDR1 reads MNHEY; CDR2 reads SVGAGI. The CDR3: CASSYREDNSPLHF. The CDR3 coding sequence is TGTGCCAGCAGCTACAGGGAAGATAATTCACCCCTCCACTTT.

The chain joins TRBV18 to TRBJ2-5, with TRBD1 identical over 10 bases. From germline, CDR1 is KGHSH and CDR2 LQKENI. Trimming at V came to 2 bases and at J to 5 bases, leaving 2 bases not matched to a gene. CDR3 length: 14 amino acids. DNA of the CDR3: TGTGCCAGCTCACCAGGACAGGGGGGGGAGACCCAGTACTTC. Translating gives CASSPGQGGETQYF.

This sequence joins TRBV7-9 and TRBJ2-7; 12 bases align to TRBD2. Trimming took 5 bases from V and 1 from J; bases not matched to a gene: 3. The CDR3 extends over 15 amino acids. CDR1 and CDR2 from the germline V gene are SEHNR and FQNEAQ (reference sequence). The CDR3 bases are TGTGCCAGCAGCGTCGGACTAGCGGGATCCTACGAGCAGTACTTC. Its translation is CASSVGLAGSYEQYF.

The gene calls are TRBV15 and TRBJ1-2, with D possibly being TRBD1 (5 bases). CDR3 length: 14 residues. Between the trimmed V and J ends, which lost 4 bases and 8 bases, there was a span of 17 bases. CDR1 LNHNV and CDR2 YYDKDF come from the germline V gene (reference sequence). The CDR3 loop is CATSTPGQGAGYTF. CDR3 in DNA: TGTGCCACCAGCACCCCGGGCCAGGGAGCCGGCTACACCTTC.

The J gene is TRBJ1-1, the V gene TRBV28; D not resolved. Trimming left V 2 bases short and J 5 bases short, with 9 bases between. CDR3 size: 13 residues. Germline V gene lookup returns CDR1 MDHEN and CDR2 SYDVKM. Here the CDR3 reads CASSLRVGTEAFF. Written as DNA, the CDR3 is TGTGCCAGCAGTTTAAGGGTAGGGACTGAAGCTTTCTTT.

This chain links TRBV6-1 with TRBJ1-1; D gene uncertain. Per germline, CDR1 MNHNS and CDR2 SASEGT. Trimming cost V 3 bases and J 3 bases, with 14 bases left between them. The CDR3 is made up of 15 amino acids. The CDR3, as DNA: TGTGCCAGCAGTGAGCAAGTTCAACTTTACACTGAAGCTTTCTTT. Translating gives CASSEQVQLYTEAFF.

V is TRBV24-1 and J is TRBJ2-1; a weak D match, TRBD2 (6 bases). CDR1 and CDR2 from the germline V gene are KGHDR and SFDVKD. V lost 1 base, J lost 0 bases, and 12 bases lay in between. This CDR3 spans 17 amino acids. CDR3 coding DNA: TGTGCCACCAGTGATTTCGACGGGAGCAGCTCCTACAATGAGCAGTTCTTC. Protein: CATSDFDGSSSYNEQFF.

This chain links TRBV7-6 with TRBJ2-5, with D possibly being TRBD1 (6 bases). The germline gives CDR1 SGHVS, CDR2 FNYEAQ. The CDR3 spans 15 residues. The V and J ends lost 5 bases and 4 bases respectively, with 17 bases between them. CDR3 loop: CASSLVGTFGETQYF. The DNA of the CDR3 is TGTGCCAGCAGCCTTGTAGGGACATTCGGAGAGACCCAGTACTTC. Using reference TRBV7-6 and TRBJ2-5 for the parts outside the CDR3, the full variable domain is GAGVSQSPRYKVTKRGQDVALRCDPISGHVSLYWYRQALGQGPEFLTYFNYEAQQDKSGLPNDRFSAERPEGSISTLTIQRTEQRDSAMYRCASSLVGTFGETQYFGPGTRLLVL.

The gene calls are TRBV12-3 or TRBV12-4 and TRBJ1-2; 8 nucleotides line up with TRBD1. This CDR3 spans 13 amino acids. J lost 5 bases, V lost 5 bases, and 4 bases had no gene match. CDR3 sequence: CASSPDREYGYTF. The CDR3 DNA reads as TGTGCCAGCAGTCCGGACAGGGAATATGGCTACACCTTC.

This chain joins TRBV24-1 and TRBJ2-7, with D perhaps being TRBD1 or TRBD2 (5 bases each). This CDR3 is 16 amino acids long. Germline assignment: CDR1 KGHDR and CDR2 SFDVKD. The germline V and J ends were trimmed by 2 bases and 6 bases, with 19 bases remaining between them. Here the CDR3 reads CATSDSRDGDGGEQYF. DNA for the CDR3: TGTGCCACCAGTGATTCTCGGGACGGGGACGGTGGCGAGCAGTACTTC.

The genes are TRBV11-2 and TRBJ1-2, with unresolved D. The CDR3 is 16 amino acids. Trimming shortened V by 5 bases and J by 4 bases, and 20 bases separated the two germline ends. Per the germline V gene, CDR1 is SGHAT and CDR2 is FQNNGV. DNA for the CDR3: TGTGCCAGCAGCCCATTGGGAGGACGGATCGGCTATGGCTACACCTTC. It translates to CASSPLGGRIGYGYTF. Full variable domain (rest looked up from reference TRBV11-2 and TRBJ1-2): EAGVAQSPRYKIIEKRQSVAFWCNPISGHATLYWYQQILGQGPKLLIQFQNNGVVDDSQLPKDRFSAERLKGVDSTLKIQPAKLEDSAVYLCASSPLGGRIGYGYTFGSGTRLTVV.

CDR3 sequence reads: CASSPSTGGQETQYF. The CDR3 bases are TGTGCCAGCAGCCCCTCGACAGGAGGTCAAGAGACCCAGTACTTC. The chain recombines TRBV5-4 with TRBJ2-5; D might be TRBD1 (6 bases). This CDR3 contains 15 residues. Germline-derived CDR1 and CDR2 are SGHNT and YYREEE (reference sequence). The V end lost 4 bases, the J end lost 2 bases, and 15 bases lay between the germline ends.

V gene TRBV27 combines with J gene TRBJ1-5; 8 bases agree with TRBD1. Germline trimming cut 5 bases from V and 7 bases from J; bases unmatched to any gene: 7. Per the germline V gene, CDR1 is MNHEY and CDR2 is SMNVEV (reference sequence). CDR3 length: 14 residues. CDR3 loop: CASSDRGLGQPQHF. The CDR3 DNA reads as TGTGCCAGCAGTGACAGGGGTTTGGGGCAGCCCCAGCATTTT.

This clone was counted once. V gene TRBV29-1 combines with J gene TRBJ1-2; D may be TRBD1 (5 bases). This CDR3 has 15 amino acids. Trimming left V 0 bases short and J 2 bases short, with 13 bases between. Germline V gene sequence: CDR1 SQVTM, CDR2 ANQGSEA. The CDR3 spells CSVEDMRPGNYGYTF. The CDR3 DNA follows: TGCAGCGTTGAAGATATGAGGCCAGGGAACTATGGCTACACCTTC.

V usage is TRBV14 and J usage is TRBJ2-2; TRBD2 agrees at 7 bases. With 6 bases clipped from V and 2 bases from J, the junction kept 3 bases outside the gene matches. This CDR3 is built from 14 residues. The germline V gene encodes CDR1 SGHDN and CDR2 FVKESK. In DNA form, the CDR3 reads TGTGCCAGCAGGACAGCGGGAAACACCGGGGAGCTGTTTTTT. Its protein is CASRTAGNTGELFF.

This clone was counted a single time. The chain uses TRBV3-1 (or the pseudogene TRBV3-2) and TRBJ1-5, with TRBD1 matching 10 bases. Germline-derived CDR1 and CDR2 are LGHDT and YNNKEL (reference sequence). The CDR3 covers 17 residues. V shed 4 bases, J shed 0 bases, and the junction held 6 bases outside the gene matches. CDR3 loop: CASSLGQGMFSNQPQHF. The CDR3 DNA follows: TGTGCCAGCAGCCTGGGACAGGGGATGTTTAGCAATCAGCCCCAGCATTTT.

The chain links TRBV6-2 or TRBV6-3 to TRBJ2-1; a weak D match, TRBD2 (6 bases). Trimming shortened V by 2 bases and J by 7 bases, and 15 bases separated the two germline ends. Germline V lookup: CDR1 MNHEY, CDR2 SVGEGT. The CDR3 spans 15 residues. DNA of the CDR3: TGTGCCAGCAGTTACCCCCCTAGCGTAAGAAATGAGCAGTTCTTC. Translating it yields CASSYPPSVRNEQFF.

V usage is TRBV5-1 and J usage is TRBJ1-1; D unresolved. V was pared by 1 base and J by 3 bases, with 10 bases between. CDR3 length: 14 residues. Looked up from germline, CDR1 is SGHRS and CDR2 is YFSETQ. CDR3 coding DNA: TGCGCCAGCAGCTTGCGGCTTAGAGACACTGAAGCTTTCTTT. This encodes CASSLRLRDTEAFF.

The chain joins TRBV13 to TRBJ1-2; 9 bases agree with TRBD1. The CDR3 covers 17 residues. The V gene end was trimmed by 5 bases and the J gene end by 7 bases; junction bases not matched to a gene: 17. Looked up from germline, CDR1 is PRHDT and CDR2 is FYEKMQ (reference sequence). The CDR3 bases are TGTGCCAGCAGCAACCGGGACAGGGCCCCGAGGGGTTCTGGCTACACCTTC. This codes for CASSNRDRAPRGSGYTF.

This clone appeared once. J is TRBJ2-5 and V is TRBV5-1, with a weak D call TRBD2 (6 bases). The CDR3 length is 15 residues. V gave up 1 base and J gave up 1 base, with 11 bases separating them. CDR1 and CDR2 from the germline V gene are SGHRS and YFSETQ. Here the CDR3 DNA reads TGCGCCAGCAGCTTGCAACTAGCTGTCCAAGAGACCCAGTACTTC. Its translation is CASSLQLAVQETQYF. Full variable domain (rest looked up from reference TRBV5-1 and TRBJ2-5): KAGVTQTPRYLIKTRGQQVTLSCSPISGHRSVSWYQQTPGQGLQFLFEYFSETQRNKGNFPGRFSGRQFSNSRSEMNVSTLELGDSALYLCASSLQLAVQETQYFGPGTRLLVL.